These 20 T cell receptor beta chains originate from one sample sequenced in a study of cytomegalovirus exposure and HLA in healthy donors. In the PCR, 60 Vbeta and 13 Jbeta primers were used. Using immunoSEQ multiplex PCR, the repertoire was profiled, and TCRdb retains in-frame clones only, with some absent. The table has around 200,000 clones, about 74% seen once. The sample taken for sequencing was PBMCs. These receptors were collected from a man aged 40-55 years in good health and CMV-seronegative.

This chain's CDR3 is CSVEDRLAGTNEQFF. The CDR3 DNA reads as TGCAGCGTTGAAGATCGACTAGCGGGGACCAATGAGCAGTTCTTC. The V and J genes are TRBV29-1 and TRBJ2-1, with 11 positions matching TRBD2. This CDR3 is built from 15 residues. With V trimmed by 0 bases and J by 6 bases, 4 bases remained unmatched. Looked up from germline, CDR1 is SQVTM and CDR2 is ANQGSEA.

The chain is built from TRBV5-4 and TRBJ2-1, with 7 bases identical to TRBD2. CDR3 length: 14 amino acids. The germline V gene has CDR1 SGHNT and CDR2 YYREEE (reference sequence). V shed 4 bases and J 8 bases; nucleotides not matched to a gene: 9. The CDR3 reads CASSPGGSRDEQFF. CDR3 coding DNA: TGTGCCAGCAGCCCCGGGGGGAGCCGGGATGAGCAGTTCTTC. The variable domain in full, with the rest retrieved from reference TRBV5-4 and TRBJ2-1, is ETGVTQSPTHLIKTRGQQVTLRCSSQSGHNTVSWYQQALGQGPQFIFQYYREEENGRGNFPPRFSGLQFPNYSSELNVNALELDDSALYLCASSPGGSRDEQFFGPGTRLTVL.

The rearrangement uses TRBV27 and TRBJ1-2, with D possibly matching TRBD1 (6 bases). V was pared by 3 bases and J by 7 bases, with 15 bases between. The germline V gene encodes CDR1 MNHEY and CDR2 SMNVEV (reference sequence). There are 14 residues in the CDR3. The CDR3 region is CASSFRGLQGGYTF. The CDR3 DNA reads as TGTGCCAGCAGTTTTCGAGGGTTACAGGGTGGCTACACCTTC.

On this clone itself: A read error may produce the germline difference seen at one junction end. This sample includes further DNA sequences coding for the same CDR3. The V gene is TRBV5-4, the J gene TRBJ2-2; 9 nucleotides match TRBD1. The CDR3 totals 16 residues. Germline V gene sequence: CDR1 SGHNT, CDR2 YYREEE (reference sequence). CDR3 loop: CASSEGQGVNTGELFF. CDR3 nucleotides: TGTGCCAGCAGCGAGGGACAGGGCGTCAACACCGGGGAGTTGTTTTTT.

This clone has just one count. The same CDR3 is also encoded by other DNA sequences in this sample. The chain joins TRBV5-1 to TRBJ1-1; 8 nucleotides agree with TRBD1. The CDR3 has 14 amino acids. In germline, CDR1 is SGHRS, CDR2 YFSETQ. The V gene end was trimmed by 5 bases and the J gene end by 3 bases; junction bases not matched to a gene: 6. CDR3 in amino acids: CASSFQGADTEAFF. The CDR3 DNA follows: TGCGCCAGCAGTTTTCAGGGGGCGGACACTGAAGCTTTCTTT.

This chain joins TRBV6-5 and TRBJ1-3, with TRBD1 matching over 7 bases. The CDR3 runs to 13 residues. The V segment lost 5 bases and the J segment 7 bases; nucleotides outside the gene matches: 5. Germline V lookup: CDR1 MNHEY, CDR2 SVGAGI. As DNA, the CDR3 is TGTGCCAGCAGTCGGACAGGTCGGAACACCATATATTTT. Protein: CASSRTGRNTIYF.

The chain carries TRBV4-3 and TRBJ2-7; D is unclear. Germline V gene data show CDR1 as LGHNA and CDR2 as YSLEER. Deletions cut 2 bases from V and 4 bases from J, with 6 bases between. The CDR3 totals 12 residues. CDR3 amino acids: CASSQNFYEQYF. The CDR3 DNA follows: TGCGCCAGCAGCCAAAACTTTTACGAGCAGTACTTC.

The chain carries TRBV4-2 and TRBJ2-3; TRBD2 matches at 10 bases. This CDR3 is 16 amino acids long. CDR1 and CDR2 from the germline V gene are LGHNA and YNFKEQ. V dropped 1 base and J dropped 3; count of bases not matched to a gene: 4. The CDR3 bases are TGTGCCAGCAGCCAAGTAGGTAGCGGGGGGACAGATACGCAGTATTTT. Amino acids: CASSQVGSGGTDTQYF.

This rearrangement joins TRBV5-1 to TRBJ1-4; D is unresolved. Trimming shortened V by 2 bases and J by 7 bases, and 12 bases separated the two germline ends. CDR1 is SGHRS and CDR2 is YFSETQ in the germline V gene. The CDR3 is made up of 14 amino acids. The CDR3 spells CASSFQALGEKLFF. In DNA, the CDR3 is TGCGCCAGCAGCTTCCAGGCCCTGGGTGAAAAACTGTTTTTT.

V gene TRBV6-6 combines with J gene TRBJ2-7; D unresolved. CDR1 is MNHNY, CDR2 SVGAGI, per germline (reference sequence). The CDR3 loop spans 15 amino acids. Trimming left V 6 bases short and J 2 bases short, with 17 bases between. CDR3 region: CASSLYFGSAYEQYF. CDR3 DNA: TGTGCCAGCAGCCTGTATTTCGGGTCTGCCTACGAGCAGTACTTC.

This clone was seen a few times. This sequence joins TRBV27 and TRBJ1-1, with D possibly TRBD1 on 5 matching bases. CDR1 MNHEY and CDR2 SMNVEV come from the germline V gene (reference sequence). This CDR3 comprises 12 residues. Trimming shortened V by 4 bases and J by 5 bases, and 8 bases separated the two germline ends. The DNA for the CDR3 is TGTGCCAGCAGTTCTGGGGGGACTGAAGCTTTCTTT. Translating gives CASSSGGTEAFF.

The chain couples TRBV19 to TRBJ2-7; 7 bases line up with TRBD2. V was clipped by 6 bases and J by 3 bases; unmatched bases: 5. Germline loops: CDR1 LNHDA, CDR2 SQIVND (reference sequence). The CDR3 length is 13 residues. CDR3 coding DNA: TGTGCCAGTAGGTTGGCTAGCGGCTACGAGCAGTACTTC. This gives the protein CASRLASGYEQYF.

The J gene is TRBJ2-3, the V gene TRBV5-1, with a weak D call TRBD1 (5 bases). V was cut by 0 bases and J by 0 bases, with 8 bases left in between. There are 15 residues in the CDR3. From germline, CDR1 is SGHRS and CDR2 YFSETQ. The CDR3 nucleotides are TGCGCCAGCAGCTTGGGACAGTTAAGCACAGATACGCAGTATTTT. Its translation: CASSLGQLSTDTQYF.

The table lists this clone with a count of one. The V call is TRBV20-1, the J call TRBJ1-2, with TRBD1 matching 8 bases. After removal of 3 bases from V and 7 bases from J, the junction contained 1 base not matched to a gene. The germline CDR1 and CDR2 sequences are DFQATT and SNEGSKA (reference sequence). This CDR3 comprises 11 residues. CDR3 in amino acids: CSARDRAGYTF. The CDR3 coding sequence is TGCAGTGCTAGGGACAGGGCTGGCTACACCTTC.

This chain links TRBV10-3 with TRBJ1-1, with a tentative D call TRBD1 (6 bases). V lost 4 bases and J lost 4, with 16 bases in between. The CDR3 totals 15 residues. Looked up from germline, CDR1 is ENHRY and CDR2 is SYGVKD. CDR3 sequence: CAISVLGQSSTEAFF. CDR3 bases: TGTGCCATCAGTGTGCTTGGACAGTCCAGCACTGAAGCTTTCTTT.

The chain is built from TRBV15 and TRBJ2-2, with 7 bases identical to TRBD1. Germline assignment: CDR1 LNHNV and CDR2 YYDKDF (reference sequence). V was pared by 0 bases and J by 5 bases, with 3 bases of the junction left unmatched. The CDR3 contains 15 residues. The CDR3 sequence is CATSRERGRTGELFF. CDR3 nucleotide sequence: TGTGCCACCAGCAGAGAAAGGGGGCGTACCGGGGAGCTGTTTTTT.

This clone was seen once. This rearrangement joins TRBV19 to TRBJ2-5, with TRBD1 matching 7 bases. Germline lookup yields CDR1 LNHDA and CDR2 SQIVND (reference sequence). The CDR3 loop spans 13 amino acids. Losses at the gene ends were 3 bases for V and 10 bases for J; bases not matched to a gene: 8. The CDR3 spells CASSILTGQFQYF. The CDR3, as DNA: TGTGCCAGTAGTATCTTGACAGGGCAGTTCCAGTACTTC.

This sequence joins TRBV5-4 and TRBJ1-3; 11 bases are a match to TRBD1. V was pared by 5 bases and J by 3 bases, with 13 bases of the junction left unmatched. The CDR3 length is 18 residues. Germline V gene sequence: CDR1 SGHNT, CDR2 YYREEE (reference sequence). The CDR3 region is CASSYSRTGGGLGNTIYF. CDR3 DNA sequence: TGTGCCAGCAGTTACTCCCGGACAGGGGGCGGACTTGGAAACACCATATATTTT.

In its sample, this clone was seen once. This chain joins TRBV28 and TRBJ1-3; no firm D call. In germline, CDR1 is MDHEN, CDR2 SYDVKM. The CDR3 sequence is 13 residues long. Trimming removed 3 bases at V and 2 bases at J, with 5 bases between. DNA for the CDR3: TGTGCCAGCAGTTTGAACACTGGAAACACCATATATTTT. Residues: CASSLNTGNTIYF.

This rearrangement joins TRBV21-1 to TRBJ1-5; the table gives TRBD1 as D, unverified against the DNA. TRBV21-1 is shown as a pseudogene. CDR3 length: 14 amino acids. CDR3 DNA sequence: TGTGCCAGCAAAAGGGTCAGGGTCCATCAGCCCCAGCATTTT. Translated: CASKRVRVHQPQHF.